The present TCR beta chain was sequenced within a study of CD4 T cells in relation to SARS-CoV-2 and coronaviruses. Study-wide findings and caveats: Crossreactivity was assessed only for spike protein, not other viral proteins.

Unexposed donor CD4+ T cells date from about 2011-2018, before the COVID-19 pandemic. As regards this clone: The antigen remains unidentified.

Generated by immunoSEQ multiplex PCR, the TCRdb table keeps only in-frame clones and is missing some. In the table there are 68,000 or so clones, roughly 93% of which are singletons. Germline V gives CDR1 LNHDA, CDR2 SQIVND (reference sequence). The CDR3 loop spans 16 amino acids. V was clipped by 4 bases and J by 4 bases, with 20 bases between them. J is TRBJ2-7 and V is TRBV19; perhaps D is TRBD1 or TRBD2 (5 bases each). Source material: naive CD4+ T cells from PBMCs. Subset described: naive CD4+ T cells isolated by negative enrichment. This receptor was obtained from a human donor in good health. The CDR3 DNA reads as TGTGCCAGTAGTACCGGCGGGCTAGGGGTCCCGTACGAGCAGTACTTC. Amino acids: CASSTGGLGVPYEQYF.